These 29 T cell receptor beta chains were all obtained from the same sample, sequenced in a study of blood T cell repertoires in COVID-19. Data came from immunoSEQ multiplex PCR; TCRdb stores just in-frame clones and leaves some out. Of about 150,000 clones listed, over 75% are singletons. The sample consisted of peripheral blood. Source of these receptors: a man in his 60s with COVID-19, enrolled during active disease.

This rearrangement joins TRBV9 to TRBJ1-2; D is perhaps TRBD1 (6 bases). CDR3 length equals 14 residues. Trimming stripped 4 bases from V and 1 base from J, with 11 bases between. Germline assignment: CDR1 SGDLS and CDR2 YYNGEE. The CDR3 sequence: CASSPGQINYGYTF. Written as DNA, the CDR3 is TGTGCCAGCAGCCCAGGACAGATTAACTATGGCTACACCTTC. Full variable domain (missing parts from reference TRBV9 and TRBJ1-2): DSGVTQTPKHLITATGQRVTLRCSPRSGDLSVYWYQQSLDQGLQFLIQYYNGEERAKGNILERFSAQQFPDLHSELNLSSLELGDSALYFCASSPGQINYGYTFGSGTRLTVV.

This clone was detected a few times. V usage is TRBV10-3 and J usage is TRBJ1-1; no clear D. The V gene lost 4 bases and the J gene lost 1 base, with 7 bases spanning the gap. Per germline, CDR1 ENHRY and CDR2 SYGVKD. The CDR3 totals 13 residues. The CDR3 DNA sequence: TGTGCCATCAGTGCGAACACGAACACTGAAGCTTTCTTT. This codes for CAISANTNTEAFF.

The J gene is TRBJ1-1, the V gene TRBV18; 7 bases line up with TRBD1. Per the germline V gene, CDR1 is KGHSH and CDR2 is LQKENI. Losses at the gene ends were 5 bases for V and 1 base for J; bases not matched to a gene: 10. The CDR3 spans 16 residues. CDR3 DNA: TGTGCCAGCTCATCGACAGGGTTGGGGGCGAACACTGAAGCTTTCTTT. It specifies CASSSTGLGANTEAFF.

The chain couples TRBV9 to TRBJ2-1; 10 positions agree with TRBD1. With 4 bases clipped from V and 4 bases from J, the junction kept 5 bases outside the gene matches. The CDR3 has 15 amino acids. Germline V gene sequence: CDR1 SGDLS, CDR2 YYNGEE. In nucleotides, the CDR3 is TGTGCCAGCAGCTCGACAGGGGGCGGGTACAATGAGCAGTTCTTC. It specifies CASSSTGGGYNEQFF.

The gene calls are TRBV20-1 and TRBJ2-7; tentatively, D is TRBD1 (5 bases). This CDR3 comprises 14 residues. Germline CDR1 and CDR2: DFQATT and SNEGSKA (reference sequence). Trimming took off 3 bases at V and 2 bases at J, with 14 bases between the two ends. CDR3: CSASQGGPTYEQYF. CDR3 nucleotide sequence: TGCAGTGCTAGTCAGGGTGGGCCAACCTACGAGCAGTACTTC.

This clone was counted between two and nine times. This chain uses TRBV24-1 with TRBJ2-1; 14 bases are a match to TRBD2. CDR1 KGHDR and CDR2 SFDVKD come from the germline V gene. This CDR3 region has 13 residues. With V trimmed by 7 bases and J by 10 bases, 2 bases remained unmatched. CDR3 region: CATRGTSGSEQFF. The CDR3 DNA reads TGTGCCACCAGGGGGACTAGCGGGAGCGAGCAGTTCTTC.

This clone was recorded once. The chain uses TRBV7-2 and TRBJ1-1; no reliable D call. Germline V gene data show CDR1 as SGHTA and CDR2 as FQGNSA. This CDR3 region has 15 residues. The V end was cut by 1 base, the J end by 5 bases, with 14 bases between. The CDR3 nucleotides read TGTGCCAGCAGCTTAGGAGATAGGTGGGAGACTGAAGCTTTCTTT. Protein: CASSLGDRWETEAFF.

This chain connects TRBV4-2 to TRBJ2-3; 9 bases are a match to TRBD2. Germline V gene lookup returns CDR1 LGHNA and CDR2 YNFKEQ. V was clipped by 5 bases and J by 0 bases; unmatched bases: 9. This CDR3 comprises 17 residues. The CDR3 nucleotides are TGTGCCAGCAGCTCACCGATAGCGGGGGAGAGCACAGATACGCAGTATTTT. Encoded protein: CASSSPIAGESTDTQYF.

The chain links TRBV19 to TRBJ1-6; no reliable D call. The germline V gene encodes CDR1 LNHDA and CDR2 SQIVND (reference sequence). V lost 0 bases and J lost 6, with 12 bases in between. The CDR3 runs 16 residues. The CDR3 DNA reads as TGTGCCAGTAGTATAGATCTATTGGGCAGTAATTCACCCCTCCACTTT. Translated: CASSIDLLGSNSPLHF. Complete variable domain (other parts from reference TRBV19 and TRBJ1-6): DGGITQSPKYLFRKEGQNVTLSCEQNLNHDAMYWYRQDPGQGLRLIYYSQIVNDFQKGDIAEGYSVSREKKESFPLTVTSAQKNPTAFYLCASSIDLLGSNSPLHFGNGTRLTVT.

This clone came up once. The rearrangement joins TRBV6-5 to TRBJ2-1, with TRBD2 matching 7 bases. V was pared by 8 bases and J by 4 bases, with 5 bases of the junction left unmatched. The CDR3 length is 13 residues. Germline V gene data show CDR1 as MNHEY and CDR2 as SVGAGI. The CDR3 spells CASLTSPYNEQFF. The CDR3 DNA follows: TGTGCCAGCTTGACTAGCCCTTACAATGAGCAGTTCTTC.

V and J are TRBV7-9 and TRBJ2-7, with 7 positions matching TRBD2. The CDR3 totals 16 residues. Germline CDR1 reads SEHNR; CDR2 reads FQNEAQ (reference sequence). V shed 4 bases, J shed 7 bases, and the junction held 16 bases outside the gene matches. The CDR3 DNA follows: TGTGCCAGCAGCTCTGGGAGGGGACTGACCCCGAGGGAGCAGTACTTC. Amino acids: CASSSGRGLTPREQYF.

The gene calls are TRBV19 and TRBJ2-2, with 9 bases lining up with TRBD2. Germline CDR1 and CDR2: LNHDA and SQIVND (reference sequence). J gave up 1 base and V 7 bases, and 7 bases lay outside the gene matches. The CDR3 contains 16 residues. DNA for the CDR3: TGTGCCAGTAAGTCAGCGGGGGGACTGAACACCGGGGAGCTGTTTTTT. Translated: CASKSAGGLNTGELFF.

This chain uses TRBV7-2 with TRBJ1-3, with D perhaps matching TRBD1 (5 bases). V lost 5 bases, J lost 10 bases, and 27 bases lay in between. Germline assignment: CDR1 SGHTA and CDR2 FQGNSA. The CDR3 sequence is 17 residues long. Here the CDR3 DNA reads TGTGCCAGCAGCCTACGTTTGGTCGGGGTAACGGAGGGGACCATATATTTT. Encoded protein: CASSLRLVGVTEGTIYF.

The chain joins TRBV4-3 to TRBJ2-1; 7 nucleotides line up with TRBD1. With V trimmed by 4 bases and J by 3 bases, 6 bases remained unmatched. Germline lookup yields CDR1 LGHNA and CDR2 YSLEER. The CDR3 is made up of 15 amino acids. The CDR3 region is CASSLRQGGYNEQFF. The DNA for the CDR3 is TGCGCCAGCAGCCTCCGACAGGGCGGCTACAATGAGCAGTTCTTC.

In its sample, this clone was seen a few times. V and J are TRBV19 and TRBJ1-5; 7 bases fit TRBD1. Unmatched junction bases numbered 6, after V lost 3 bases and J lost 7 bases. Germline V gene data show CDR1 as LNHDA and CDR2 as SQIVND (reference sequence). There are 14 residues in the CDR3. CDR3 sequence (DNA): TGTGCCAGTAGTATCGAGGGGGCTCGACAGCCCCAGCATTTT. Translated: CASSIEGARQPQHF.

J is TRBJ2-7 and V is TRBV24-1; D uncertain. CDR3 size: 15 residues. The V and J ends lost 5 bases and 3 bases respectively, with 16 bases between them. Germline CDR1 reads KGHDR; CDR2 reads SFDVKD. The CDR3 nucleotides are TGTGCCACCAGTGTATTATTTAGAGTCCTCTACGAGCAGTACTTC. Its translation is CATSVLFRVLYEQYF.

The chain combines TRBV19 with TRBJ2-2, with D possibly being TRBD2 (6 bases). Trimming pared 6 bases from V and 0 bases from J, leaving 11 bases between. Germline V gene lookup returns CDR1 LNHDA and CDR2 SQIVND (reference sequence). CDR3 length equals 15 residues. The CDR3 loop is CASRLSGANTGELFF. The CDR3 nucleotides are TGTGCCAGTAGACTTAGCGGAGCGAACACCGGGGAGCTGTTTTTT.

The V gene is TRBV25-1, the J gene TRBJ2-7; no clear D gene. The CDR3 covers 12 residues. The germline gives CDR1 MGHDK, CDR2 SYGVNS. Trimming left V 4 bases short and J 7 bases short, with 11 bases between. CDR3 sequence (DNA): TGTGCCAGCAGTGTAGGCCTGAGGGAGCAGTACTTC. Encoded protein: CASSVGLREQYF.

V usage is TRBV7-2 and J usage is TRBJ2-5; TRBD1 matches at 12 bases. The CDR3 is made up of 16 amino acids. Germline CDR1 reads SGHTA; CDR2 reads FQGNSA. V lost 4 bases to trimming and J lost 4 bases; unmatched junction nucleotides: 7. This CDR3 is CASSSNRDRGRETQYF. Written as DNA, the CDR3 is TGTGCCAGCAGCTCAAACCGGGACAGGGGGCGAGAGACCCAGTACTTC.

The V and J genes are TRBV3-1 (or the pseudogene TRBV3-2) and TRBJ2-3, with D uncertain. CDR3 length: 14 amino acids. CDR1 and CDR2 from the germline V gene are LGHDT and YNNKEL (reference sequence). V was cut by 1 base and J by 5 bases, with 10 bases left in between. In nucleotides, the CDR3 is TGTGCCAGCAGCCAAGTGAACTTTGGAGATACGCAGTATTTT. Amino acid sequence: CASSQVNFGDTQYF.

The J gene is TRBJ2-3, the V gene TRBV6-1; a weak D match, TRBD2 (5 bases). The V gene lost 3 bases and the J gene lost 6 bases, with 22 bases spanning the gap. Germline V gene lookup returns CDR1 MNHNS and CDR2 SASEGT. This CDR3 contains 17 residues. CDR3 sequence: CASSDSSWYTHTDTQYF. DNA for the CDR3: TGTGCCAGCAGTGATTCTAGCTGGTACACACATACGGATACGCAGTATTTT.

The rearrangement joins TRBV15 to TRBJ2-7, with a possible D match to TRBD1 (6 bases). V was shortened by 0 bases and J by 5 bases, with 17 bases between the two germline ends. The CDR3 has 16 residues. Germline CDR1 reads LNHNV; CDR2 reads YYDKDF (reference sequence). The CDR3 DNA is TGTGCCACCAGCAGAGATCCGGCTGGGGCAGGGGACGAGCAGTACTTC. It specifies CATSRDPAGAGDEQYF.

The chain joins TRBV7-6 to TRBJ1-6; 7 bases are a match to TRBD1. V trimming: 3 bases; J trimming: 10 bases; junction bases outside the gene matches: 12. Germline CDR1 is SGHVS and CDR2 is FNYEAQ. The CDR3 runs 16 residues. This CDR3 reads CASSLETGHTLSPLHF. CDR3 nucleotides: TGTGCCAGCAGCTTGGAGACAGGGCATACCCTGTCACCCCTCCACTTT.

The chain couples TRBV19 to TRBJ1-1; 9 bases fit TRBD1. CDR1 is LNHDA and CDR2 is SQIVND in the germline V gene (reference sequence). This CDR3 spans 16 amino acids. The V segment lost 5 bases and the J segment 8 bases; nucleotides outside the gene matches: 15. The CDR3 region has the DNA TGTGCCAGTAGTTCCGGTCCGGGACAGGGTTCTACCGAAGCTTTCTTT. Residues: CASSSGPGQGSTEAFF.

The J gene is TRBJ2-3, the V gene TRBV21-1; whether TRBD2, the table's D call, matches the DNA was not checked. TRBV21-1 is marked as a pseudogene. The CDR3 is made up of 16 amino acids. CDR3 bases: TGTGCCAGCAGCAAAGCGTTGACTTATTGCACAGATACGCAGTATTTT. Translating gives CASSKALTYCTDTQYF.

The chain couples TRBV29-1 to TRBJ1-1; 7 nucleotides align to TRBD1. The J segment lost 7 bases and the V segment lost 6 bases, leaving 2 bases of the junction unmatched. Looked up from germline, CDR1 is SQVTM and CDR2 is ANQGSEA. The CDR3 has 10 residues. As DNA, the CDR3 is TGCAGCGTACGGGACAGTGAAGCTTTCTTT. The encoded protein is CSVRDSEAFF.

The gene calls are TRBV11-2 and TRBJ1-2; the D is unclear. The CDR3 totals 15 residues. CDR1 and CDR2 (germline): SGHAT, FQNNGV. Trimming cost V 1 base and J 6 bases, with 15 bases left between them. CDR3 amino acids: CASSLVGGERDGYTF. For the CDR3, the DNA is TGTGCCAGCAGCTTAGTAGGTGGGGAGAGGGATGGCTACACCTTC.

This chain links TRBV10-3 with TRBJ2-5; no definite D call. The germline V gene has CDR1 ENHRY and CDR2 SYGVKD. The CDR3 length is 13 residues. The germline V and J ends were trimmed by 2 bases and 1 base, with 5 bases remaining between them. The CDR3 coding sequence is TGTGCCATCAGTGAGCTCAGCCAAGAGACCCAGTACTTC. It translates to CAISELSQETQYF.

The chain employs TRBV6-5 and TRBJ1-2; 7 positions match TRBD1. Germline V gives CDR1 MNHEY, CDR2 SVGAGI. CDR3 size: 15 residues. V dropped 2 bases and J dropped 1; count of bases not matched to a gene: 4. The CDR3 loop is CASSYEGAGNYGYTF. CDR3 DNA sequence: TGTGCCAGCAGTTACGAGGGGGCGGGTAACTATGGCTACACCTTC.